The T cell receptor beta chain under discussion was sequenced for a study of regulatory T cells in long-lasting Graves disease. Study information: Those with persistent Graves' disease had received antithyroid drugs for over 5 years with positive TSH receptor antibodies.

The CDR3 extends over 12 amino acids. Trimming cost V 6 bases and J 3 bases; bases outside gene matches: 3. Germline V CDR1 and CDR2: SQVTM, ANQGSEA. The authors built TCR beta libraries using iRepertoire HTBI primers and Arm-PCR of CDR3 regions. TCRdb re-analysed the multiplex PCR reads in MiXCR, keeping a single row per CDR3 protein. The sample records hundreds of thousands of distinct CDR3 sequences, around 20% being singletons. This clonotype was picked up many times. Its antigen is still unknown. Time point given: persistent/refractory GD, antithyroid drugs over 5 years with positive TRAb. PBMC-extracted RNA yielded the TCR library. Into tubes containing EDTA, approximately 8.5 milliliters of peripheral blood were drawn. Study-wide points: Segments TRBV28, TRBJ1-2 and TRBJ2-5 showed preferential usage in persistent disease. It was peripheral blood alone, not thyroid tissue, that was studied.

Sequenced here: peripheral blood mononuclear cells (PBMCs), sampled when the disease was refractory, from a patient treated with antithyroid drugs. The clonotype originates from a female donor with Graves disease. The V call is TRBV29-1, the J call TRBJ2-5, with 8 bases fitting TRBD2. For the CDR3, the DNA is TGCAGCGTCCCGGGGGGGAAAGAGACCCAGTACTTC. Translated: CSVPGGKETQYF.